This record looks at one T cell receptor beta chain sequence and its context. Living in about 25 US areas, the participants were between about 18 and 95 years of age. Per the germline V gene, CDR1 is MGHDK and CDR2 is SYGVNS. The CDR3 has 17 residues. After removal of 1 base from V and 0 bases from J, the junction contained 7 bases not matched to a gene. The data derive from a study of blood T cell repertoires in COVID-19. Here immunoSEQ multiplex PCR was the method, and the copy in TCRdb shows in-frame clones only, minus some. The repertoire includes 300,000 or so clones, 80% to 90% of them detected once, and approximately 4% sits in the top ten.

The V call is TRBV25-1, the J call TRBJ2-3; TRBD2 agrees at 7 bases. The sequence came from a woman aged 40 to 55 with acute COVID-19. The specimen sequenced was PBMCs or T cells enriched from blood (not recorded which). In nucleotides, the CDR3 is TGTGCCAGCAGTGAATTTTTGACGGGGGGTAGCACAGATACGCAGTATTTT. This gives the protein CASSEFLTGGSTDTQYF.